This T cell receptor (beta chain) was documented in a study of cytomegalovirus exposure and HLA in healthy donors. Findings and caveats of the study: V- and J-gene trimming in TCR beta was tied to a missense DCLRE1C variant by an analysis performed later. Within the data, a cluster of highly shared sequence variants was likely a sequencing artifact.

A note on this clone: Its antigen is still unknown.

The germline gives CDR1 SEHNR, CDR2 FQNEAQ (reference sequence). V gave up 2 bases and J gave up 5 bases, with 15 bases separating them. CDR3 length: 15 amino acids. PCR was performed using 60 Vbeta and 13 Jbeta primers. Method: immunoSEQ multiplex PCR; TCRdb's copy keeps in-frame clones and lacks some. This sample has 150,000 or so clones, with around 80% found just once. This sequence was found in a female donor in good health and CMV-seronegative. Sequenced material: PBMCs. V gene TRBV7-9 combines with J gene TRBJ1-2; D not certain. The CDR3 sequence: CASSLFSRGLYGYTF. In DNA, the CDR3 is TGTGCCAGCAGCTTATTCAGTCGAGGACTATATGGCTACACCTTC.